A selection of T cell receptor beta chains follows, all from one sample in a study of cytomegalovirus exposure and HLA in healthy donors. Repertoires were generated with immunoSEQ multiplex PCR, while TCRdb's copy carries only in-frame clones and drops some. This table has 280,000 or so clones, roughly 90% appearing once. Input material: PBMCs. The receptors originated from a woman aged 18-29 years in good health and CMV-seronegative. CDR3s include the opening cysteine and the closing phenylalanine or tryptophan. D genes are given only for firm matches. For some rows the clone size is stated as once, few or many, or as a class when expanded; others skip it.

size	J	D	V	DNA	CDR3
.	TRBJ2-1	.	TRBV10-3	TGTGCCATCAGTGGTGGAGAGAGCTCCTACAATGAGCAGTTCTTC	CAISGGESSYNEQFF
.	TRBJ2-7	.	TRBV18	TGTGCCAGCTCACCACTCGTCAGCTACGAGCAGTACTTC	CASSPLVSYEQYF
.	TRBJ1-2	TRBD1	TRBV5-1	TGCGCCAGCAGCGCCTGGACAGGGTATGGCTACACCTTC	CASSAWTGYGYTF
.	TRBJ2-7	.	TRBV27	TGTGCCAGCAGTTTACTGGGCGGGGACTCCTACGAGCAGTACTTC	CASSLLGGDSYEQYF
.	TRBJ2-7	.	TRBV28	TGTGCCAGCAGACGGGACACCCCGTACGAGCAGTACTTC	CASRRDTPYEQYF
.	TRBJ2-2	TRBD1	TRBV14	TGTGCCAGCAGCCAAGAACTTCCGGGGACAGGAAACACCGGGGAGCTGTTTTTT	CASSQELPGTGNTGELFF
.	TRBJ2-2	TRBD2	TRBV7-8	TGTGCCAGCAGCTTAGTTGGGACTAGCGGACCCACCGGGGAGCTGTTTTTT	CASSLVGTSGPTGELFF
.	TRBJ2-1	TRBD2	TRBV5-1	TGCGCCAGCACAGTCGTTAGCGGGTACCACAATGAGCAGTTCTTC	CASTVVSGYHNEQFF
.	TRBJ1-5	TRBD1	TRBV28	TGTGCCAGCAGTTATCACAGGGGACAGGGCAATCAGCCCCAGCATTTT	CASSYHRGQGNQPQHF
.	TRBJ1-1	.	TRBV19	TGTGCCAGTAAGGACAGTGTAGGGAACACTGAAGCTTTCTTT	CASKDSVGNTEAFF
.	TRBJ2-2	TRBD2	TRBV12-5	TGTGCTAGTGGTTTGGTACTAGCGGGAGGGATCGGGAACACCGGGGAGCTGTTTTTT	CASGLVLAGGIGNTGELFF
.	TRBJ2-5	.	TRBV30	TGTGCCTGGAGTAGAGCCTCAGAGACCCAGTACTTC	CAWSRASETQYF
.	TRBJ2-1	.	TRBV9	TGTGCCAGCAGCGTAGGTACTCCCCCGCACAATGAGCAGTTCTTC	CASSVGTPPHNEQFF
once	TRBJ2-7	.	TRBV10-2	TGCGCCAGCAGAACGCCCGGACTTTACGAGCAGTACTTC	CASRTPGLYEQYF
.	TRBJ1-2	.	TRBV6-5	TGTGCCAGCAGTTACATGTCGGCGGAACCTGCTGTGTTC	CASSYMSAEPAVF
.	TRBJ1-1	.	TRBV18	TGTGCCAGCTCACCACGCGGAGGGTTTGACACTGAAGCTTTCTTT	CASSPRGGFDTEAFF
once	TRBJ2-3	TRBD2	TRBV4-1	TGCGCCAGCAGCCACCTCGGGGCGGGAGGGCCCCCAGATACGCAGTATTTT	CASSHLGAGGPPDTQYF
.	TRBJ1-2	.	TRBV28	TGTGCCAGCAGTTCAGGGAAGAATGGCTACACCTTC	CASSSGKNGYTF
.	TRBJ1-6	.	TRBV28	TGTGCCAGCAGTTACCCCAGGGTTACAGGGATCCCCGAGGTGTACCTCCACTTT	CASSYPRVTGIPEVYLHF
.	TRBJ1-1	TRBD1	TRBV15	TGTGCCACCAGCACACGGACAGGGAGTAGATACACTGAAGCTTTCTTT	CATSTRTGSRYTEAFF
.	TRBJ2-7	.	TRBV29-1	TGCAGCGTTGAAGATCCCGGAATAGCACCCTACGAGCAGTACTTC	CSVEDPGIAPYEQYF
.	TRBJ1-5	.	TRBV25-1	TGTGCCAGCAGTGGAGCCGGGACATCGAGTCAGCCCCAGCATTTT	CASSGAGTSSQPQHF
.	TRBJ2-7	TRBD1	TRBV28	TGTGCCAGCATCACAGGGGGAGGATTTGAGCAGTACTTC	CASITGGGFEQYF
.	TRBJ2-2	TRBD1	TRBV29-1	TGCAGCGTGAGGGACAGGAACACCGGGGAGCTGTTTTTT	CSVRDRNTGELFF
.	TRBJ2-2	TRBD1	TRBV4-1	TGCGCCAGCAGCCAAGGAGGACAGGGGAACACCGGGGAGCTGTTTTTT	CASSQGGQGNTGELFF
.	TRBJ2-1	TRBD2	TRBV7-3	TGTGCCAGCAGCTTATTCCAAGGGGGGACTAGCGGTGAGCAGTTCTTC	CASSLFQGGTSGEQFF
.	TRBJ1-2	TRBD1	TRBV2	TGTGCCAGCAGTTTTACCGGACAGGGGTCTCGCTACACCTTC	CASSFTGQGSRYTF
.	TRBJ2-2	TRBD2	TRBV6-6	TGTGCCAGCAGTTACGGCCTAGCGGGAGTTTACGGGGAGCTGTTTTTT	CASSYGLAGVYGELFF
.	TRBJ1-6	.	TRBV4-1	TGCGCCAGCAGCCAAAAGAGCTCCTATAATTCACCCCTCCACTTT	CASSQKSSYNSPLHF
.	TRBJ2-1	.	TRBV4-3	TGCCAGGCCAATGAGCAGTTCTTC	CQANEQFF
.	TRBJ1-2	.	TRBV9	TGTGCCAGCAGCGGCCGGAGACAGAACTATGGCTACACCTTC	CASSGRRQNYGYTF
.	TRBJ2-1	.	TRBV27	TGTGCCAGCAGTTTATGGGGAGTTGAACACAGGGTCGATGAGCAGTTCTTC	CASSLWGVEHRVDEQFF
.	TRBJ1-6	TRBD1	TRBV27	TGTGCCAGCAGTCCCAGGACAGGGGACAAAATTGGGGGTTCACCCCTCCACTTT	CASSPRTGDKIGGSPLHF
.	TRBJ2-6	TRBD2	TRBV13	TGTGCCAGCAGCTTAGGCCGGGCGGGAGGGTACGGGGCCAACGTCCTGACTTTC	CASSLGRAGGYGANVLTF
.	TRBJ2-5	.	TRBV9	TGTGCCAGCAGCCCGGGGTCGGTCCAAGAGACCCAGTACTTC	CASSPGSVQETQYF
.	TRBJ2-5	TRBD2	TRBV11-2	TGTGCCAGCAGCCCCGGGGGGAGCTGGGGGACCCAGTACTTC	CASSPGGSWGTQYF
.	TRBJ1-5	.	TRBV10-3	TGTGCCATCAGTGCAGGAGGACTGTTCCAGCATTTT	CAISAGGLFQHF
.	TRBJ2-5	TRBD2	TRBV27	TGTGCCAGCAGTTACGGACTAGCGGGAGGGTTGGAGACCCAGTACTTC	CASSYGLAGGLETQYF
few	TRBJ2-1	.	TRBV2	TGTGCCAGCAGTGTCGGGGGTGGCGAGCAGTTCTTC	CASSVGGGEQFF
.	TRBJ1-5	.	TRBV30	TGTGCCTGGAGTGGAGGCTCTGAACAGCCCCAGCATTTT	CAWSGGSEQPQHF
.	TRBJ1-1	.	TRBV6-1	TGTGCCAGCAGTGAGGACCGTCAGGGGTGGTTT	CASSEDRQGWF
.	TRBJ1-1	.	TRBV29-1	TGCAGCGTCTCCTTTGGTGCGTTTGAAGCTTTCTTT	CSVSFGAFEAFF
.	TRBJ2-7	.	TRBV9	TGTGCCAGCAGAACAGGTCCGTACTACGAGCAGTACTTC	CASRTGPYYEQYF
.	TRBJ1-3	.	TRBV29-1	TGCAGCGTTGAAGGGGATACAGGGCCCTCTGGAAACACCATATATTTT	CSVEGDTGPSGNTIYF
.	TRBJ2-1	TRBD2	TRBV29-1	TGCAGCGTTGAAGATCACGCTAGCGGCAATGAGCAGTTCTTC	CSVEDHASGNEQFF
once	TRBJ2-7	TRBD2	TRBV28	TGTGCCAGCAGTCCCTTAGGGACTAGCGGGGGGGCCTACGAGCAGTACTTC	CASSPLGTSGGAYEQYF
.	TRBJ2-7	TRBD1	TRBV4-3	TGCGCCAGCAGCCTCCGACAGGGCCCCGTCTACGAGCAGTACTTC	CASSLRQGPVYEQYF
.	TRBJ2-1	.	TRBV7-6	TGTGCCAGCAGCTTCGTAGTAGCGGCCTGGAATGAGCAGTTCTTC	CASSFVVAAWNEQFF
.	TRBJ1-2	TRBD1	TRBV9	TGTGCCAGCAGCACAGGGGACGACTATGGCTACACCTTC	CASSTGDDYGYTF
.	TRBJ1-4	.	TRBV5-1	TGCGCCAGCAGTATACAGGCGGCGCCAACTAATGAAAAACTGTTTTTT	CASSIQAAPTNEKLFF
.	TRBJ2-7	.	TRBV20-1	TGCAGTGTCCCATCAGGCTACGAGCAGTACTTC	CSVPSGYEQYF
.	TRBJ1-5	.	TRBV6-5	TGTGCCAGCAGTTACCCCGCAGGGATCAATCAGCCCCAGCATTTT	CASSYPAGINQPQHF
.	TRBJ2-3	TRBD2	TRBV7-9	TGTGCCAGCAGCCGCCGAGAGGCGGGAGAAGGTACGCAGTATTTT	CASSRREAGEGTQYF
.	TRBJ2-2	TRBD2	TRBV2	TGTGCCAGCAAACTAGCGGGAGTCGCCGGGGAGCTGTTTTTT	CASKLAGVAGELFF
once	TRBJ2-7	.	TRBV27	TGTGCCAGCAGTTTAAAATTGCAGGGAACCTCCTACGAGCAGTACTTC	CASSLKLQGTSYEQYF
.	TRBJ2-2	TRBD2	TRBV5-1	TGCGCCAGCAGCCTTGATAGCGGGAGTTGGACCGGGGAGCTGTTTTTT	CASSLDSGSWTGELFF
.	TRBJ1-1	.	TRBV6-1	TGTGCCAGCAGGGGGACGAGGACAGCCTACACTGAAGCTTTCTTT	CASRGTRTAYTEAFF
.	TRBJ2-5	TRBD2	TRBV6-1	TGTGCCAGCACCACCCCTGGGGGGGGTCAAGAGACCCAGTACTTC	CASTTPGGGQETQYF
.	TRBJ2-6	TRBD1	TRBV9	TGTGCCAGCACCCGGGACAGGGTAGCCTCTGGGGCCAACGTCCTGACTTTC	CASTRDRVASGANVLTF